The clone carrying this TCR beta chain has a count of ten or more. TCRdb fed the RT-PCR reads into MiXCR, producing one record per CDR3 protein. The table lists about 700,000 distinct CDR3 sequences, approximately 14% of them singletons. Trimming stripped 4 bases from V and 0 bases from J, with 7 bases between. The V gene's germline CDR1 is SQVTM and CDR2 ANQGSEA. The CDR3 consists of 12 residues. This TCR derives from a female donor in good health, serving as a healthy control. J is TRBJ2-7 and V is TRBV29-1; D unclear. Sequenced: memory CD4+ T cells from blood. The CDR3 loop is CSVGPSSYEQYF. The CDR3 nucleotides are TGCAGCGTTGGCCCCAGCTCCTACGAGCAGTACTTC.